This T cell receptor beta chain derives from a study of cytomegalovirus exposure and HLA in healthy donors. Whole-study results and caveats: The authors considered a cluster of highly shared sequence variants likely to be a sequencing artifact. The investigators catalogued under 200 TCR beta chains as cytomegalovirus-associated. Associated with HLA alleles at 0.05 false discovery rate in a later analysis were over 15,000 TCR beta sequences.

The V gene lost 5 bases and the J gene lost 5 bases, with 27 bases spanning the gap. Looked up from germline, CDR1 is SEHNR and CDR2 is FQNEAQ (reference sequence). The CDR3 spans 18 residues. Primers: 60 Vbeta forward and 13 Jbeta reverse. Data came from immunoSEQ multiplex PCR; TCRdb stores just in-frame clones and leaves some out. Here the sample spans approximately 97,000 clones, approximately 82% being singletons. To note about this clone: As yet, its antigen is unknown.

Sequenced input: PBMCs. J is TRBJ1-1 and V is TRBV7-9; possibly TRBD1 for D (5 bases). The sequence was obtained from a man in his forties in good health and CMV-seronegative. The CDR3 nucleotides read TGTGCCAGCAGCCCACGCCGTCCCGGGACTGCATCGGGGACTGAAGCTTTCTTT. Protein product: CASSPRRPGTASGTEAFF.